The next 2 T cell receptor beta chains were all read from a single sample in a study of blood T cell repertoires in COVID-19. Clones were read by immunoSEQ multiplex PCR, and TCRdb kept only the in-frame ones, dropping some. This repertoire shows nearly 300,000 clones, 70% to 85% found once; its top ten account for approximately 1.5%. The source material was peripheral blood. All receptors derive from a human donor with COVID-19, enrolled during active disease. The donor label of this sample is uncertain.

The chain has TRBV20-1 and TRBJ2-3; no firm D call. V gave up 3 bases and J gave up 5 bases, with 9 bases separating them. The CDR3 spans 12 residues. The germline gives CDR1 DFQATT, CDR2 SNEGSKA (reference sequence). This CDR3 is CSASLPGDTQYF. CDR3 nucleotide sequence: TGCAGTGCTAGTTTACCGGGAGATACGCAGTATTTT.

The V gene is TRBV6-4, the J gene TRBJ1-6; D unclear. Germline CDR1 and CDR2: MRHNA and SNTAGT. V was pared by 2 bases and J by 7 bases, with 9 bases between. The length of the CDR3 is 14 residues. CDR3 in amino acids: CASSDLGGNSPLHF. Here the CDR3 DNA reads TGTGCCAGCAGTGACCTAGGCGGAAATTCACCCCTCCACTTT.